Sequencing of this T cell receptor beta chain was carried out in a study of spatial heterogeneity in lung cancer. The library protocol tagged each TCR cDNA with a unique molecular identifier. TCRdb re-analysed the 5' RACE reads in MiXCR, keeping a single row per CDR3 protein. The data hold around 66,000 distinct CDR3 sequences, with roughly 6.6% observed a single time. Ten or more counts support this clonotype. As for time point: sample taken at primary tumor resection. Germline values: CDR1 DFQATT, CDR2 SNEGSKA (reference sequence). The V gene end was trimmed by 6 bases and the J gene end by 3 bases; junction bases not matched to a gene: 4. The CDR3 has 12 residues.

The sequenced sample was PBMCs, obtained at surgery. The sequence came from a female donor with early-stage non-small cell lung cancer. The V and J genes are TRBV20-1 and TRBJ1-2, with TRBD1 matching over 7 bases. The CDR3 region is CSAGQSDYGYTF. The CDR3 coding sequence is TGCAGTGCGGGACAGAGCGACTATGGCTACACCTTC.